Below, one T cell receptor (beta chain) is given with its context. This receptor's antigen is unknown. No much larger clone is present one base from it, and per-base qualities are unavailable. This sample was taken from a study of T cell clonotyping in hematopoietic cell transplantation (dated by TCRdb to the early 2020s). Regarding the study in general: A total of under 150 blood samples were collected in the study from 35 consecutive transplant recipients and their related donors. Recruitment of patients was conducted between 2015 and January 2017, and follow-up was continued until late 2020 or death. Results the study describes overall, beyond this receptor: The sample size was limited, and because cells were not sorted, the contributions of CD4 and CD8 repertoires could not be separated. A decrease in recipient TCR diversity was observed after transplant, and a progressive increase in pathologically expanded clonotypes was seen from day 30 to day 180. Overlap with donor repertoires was found for only a small fraction of recipient repertoires, with over 95% found to appear de novo at the given depth. Broader TCR repertoire diversity after transplant was predicted by Inverse Simpson Index values from donors and from recipients before transplant.

The immunoSEQ assay, a bias-controlled multiplex PCR using V- and J-specific primers, was used to amplify TCR beta CDR3 regions from genomic DNA. In a second PCR step, the CDR3 amplicons were tagged with a proprietary barcode plus Illumina adapter sequences. CDR3 libraries were sequenced on an Illumina MiSeq instrument. On the authors' methods: immunoSEQ Analyzer 3.0 was used for export and quality control, with R Bioconductor and Immunarch used for downstream analyses. Repertoire metrics were calculated using only productive rearrangements within the normalized downsampled data set. Pathologically expanded clonotypes were defined as those larger than 5 templates in the normalized cohort. The Inverse Simpson Index served as the measure of repertoire diversity. To capture all clonotypes, CMV-specificity analyses were performed on the non-normalized data set. TCRdb took over this immuneACCESS table, retaining in-frame rearrangements with V and J assigned. Such tables are incomplete; in checked studies, under half of the missing clones stem from an unresolved V gene, and the remainder is unexplained. D and trimming were read from the DNA, whereas the V and J calls and clone size are those reported in that table. The sample table lists roughly 13,000 clones, under 75% of them with a count of one. Of the sample, over 12% is held by the ten largest clones.

The CDR3 numbers 14 residues from cysteine through phenylalanine. The sequence is cut down to CDR3 DNA, 42 bases in frame from base 1. The germline V gene specifies MNHEY as CDR1 and SVGAGI as CDR2. V is shortened by 2 bases, J by 2 bases, and the region joining them spans 9 bases. What the time point label conveys for this sample: 180 days after allo-HCT. Recipient blood was collected about 28 days before transplant and at days 30, 100 and 180 after transplant. Nuclei Lysis Solution was used to extract genomic DNA from fresh or cryopreserved unfractionated peripheral blood mononuclear cells. Sequencing used peripheral blood mononuclear cells, obtained 180 days after allogeneic stem cell transplant. This clonotype was sampled from a male patient between 60 and 69 years old who had an allogeneic stem cell transplant from an unrelated donor, so the T cells may come from the graft donor. Some clones in this sample may be carry-over from other donors' samples. This chain is built from TRBV6-5 and TRBJ1-1, with the D gene too uncertain to name. The bases are TGTGCCAGCAGTTACGAGACCCCAAACACTGAAGCTTTCTTT. Translation gives CASSYETPNTEAFF.